What follows describes a single TCR beta chain. Enrolment of Seattle patients took place during active infection, and they were followed longitudinally. V shed 3 bases and J 6 bases; nucleotides not matched to a gene: 6. The CDR3 runs to 15 residues. Looked up from germline, CDR1 is SEHNR and CDR2 is FQNEAQ (reference sequence). This sample was included in a study of blood T cell repertoires in COVID-19. Whole-study context: The samples span acute and convalescent COVID-19 from the United States, Italy and Spain. PBMCs, B-cell-depleted T cells, or T cells were the source of the cDNA or gDNA that made up the material.

Authors' analysis steps: Estimates of nucleated cell counts were drawn from the amplification of reference gene primers. Sequenced by immunoSEQ multiplex PCR; TCRdb stores in-frame clones only, minus some. V, J and clone size were drawn from that table, and D and trimming were deduced from the DNA. The data contain 60,000 or so clones, 65% to 85% of them seen just once; the ten biggest clones take up 10%. This TCR came from a man younger than 40 with COVID-19, enrolled during active disease. The sequenced sample consisted of peripheral blood. The chain uses TRBV7-9 and TRBJ1-4; the match to TRBD1 covers 8 bases. The DNA of the CDR3 is TGTGCCAGCAGCTTCCAGACAGGGGAATATGAAAAACTGTTTTTT. Protein product: CASSFQTGEYEKLFF. Filled out from reference TRBV7-9 and TRBJ1-4, the complete variable domain reads DTGVSQNPRHKITKRGQNVTFRCDPISEHNRLYWYRQTLGQGPEFLTYFQNEAQLEKSRLLSDRFSAERPKGSFSTLEIQRTEQGDSAMYLCASSFQTGEYEKLFFGSGTQLSVL.